This TCR beta chain emerged from a study of CD8 T cells in Susac syndrome. With 6 bases removed from V and 3 bases from J, the gap between germline ends came to 15 bases. The CDR3 consists of 16 residues. Reverse transcription of about 0.45 to 1 ug RNA was performed with random hexamers. A single record per CDR3 protein comes from TCRdb applying MiXCR to the immunoSEQ multiplex PCR reads. The table includes about 80,000 distinct CDR3 sequences, about 94% detected once. The rearrangement links TRBV12-3 or TRBV12-4 to TRBJ2-6; D is uncertain. This TCR was recovered from a human donor in good health. Sequenced input: CD8+ T cells from PBMCs. CDR3 DNA sequence: TGTGCCAGCAGCCTACTGAGGCTGGGTGGGGCCAACGTCCTGACTTTC. It translates to CASSLLRLGGANVLTF.